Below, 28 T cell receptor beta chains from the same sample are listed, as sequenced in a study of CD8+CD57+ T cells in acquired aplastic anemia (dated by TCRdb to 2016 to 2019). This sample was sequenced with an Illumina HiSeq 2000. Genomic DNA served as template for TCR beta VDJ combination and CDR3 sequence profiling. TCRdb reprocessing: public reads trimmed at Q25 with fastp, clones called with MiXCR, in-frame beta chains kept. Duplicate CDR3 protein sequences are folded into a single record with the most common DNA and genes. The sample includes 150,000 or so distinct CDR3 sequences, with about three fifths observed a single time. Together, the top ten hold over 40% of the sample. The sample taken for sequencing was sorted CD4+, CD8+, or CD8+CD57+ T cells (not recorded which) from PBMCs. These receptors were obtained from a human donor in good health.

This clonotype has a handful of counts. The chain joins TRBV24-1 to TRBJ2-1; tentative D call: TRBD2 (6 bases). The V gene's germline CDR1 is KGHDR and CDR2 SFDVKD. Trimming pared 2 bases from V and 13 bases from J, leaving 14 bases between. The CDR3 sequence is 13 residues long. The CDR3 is CATSDSSSGLQFF. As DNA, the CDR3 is TGTGCCACCAGTGATTCCTCCAGCGGGCTCCAGTTCTTC.

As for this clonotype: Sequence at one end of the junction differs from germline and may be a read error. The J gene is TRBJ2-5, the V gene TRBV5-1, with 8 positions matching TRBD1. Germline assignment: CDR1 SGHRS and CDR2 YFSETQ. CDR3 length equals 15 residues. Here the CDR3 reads CASTRGAGGGETQYF. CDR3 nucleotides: TGTGCCAGCACCCGAGGGGCAGGGGGCGGAGAGACCCAGTACTTC.

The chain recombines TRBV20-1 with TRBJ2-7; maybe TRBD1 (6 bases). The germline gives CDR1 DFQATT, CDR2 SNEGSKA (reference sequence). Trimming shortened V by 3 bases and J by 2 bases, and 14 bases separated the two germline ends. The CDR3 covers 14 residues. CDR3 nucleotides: TGCAGTGCTAGGTCCGGGACAAGGGCCTACGAGCAGTACTTC. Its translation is CSARSGTRAYEQYF.

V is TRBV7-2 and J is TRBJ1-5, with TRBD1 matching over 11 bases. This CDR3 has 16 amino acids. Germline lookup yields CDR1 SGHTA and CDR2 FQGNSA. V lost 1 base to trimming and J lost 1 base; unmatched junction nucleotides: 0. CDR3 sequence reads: CASSLGTGGSNQPQHF. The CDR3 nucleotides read TGTGCCAGCAGCTTAGGGACAGGGGGCAGCAATCAGCCCCAGCATTTT.

The CDR3 loop reads CASSLEWDHGYTF. Written as DNA, the CDR3 is TGTGCCAGCAGCTTAGAGTGGGACCATGGCTACACCTTC. This chain connects TRBV7-2 to TRBJ1-2, with a tentative D call TRBD1 (5 bases). This CDR3 has 13 amino acids. Germline V CDR1 and CDR2: SGHTA, FQGNSA. Trimming pared 1 base from V and 6 bases from J, leaving 9 bases between.

The chain's CDR3 is CASSFDSLSYNSPLHF. The CDR3 DNA follows: TGTGCCAGCAGCTTTGACTCGCTCTCCTATAATTCACCCCTCCACTTT. V and J are TRBV12-3 or TRBV12-4 and TRBJ1-6; D is unclear. CDR3 length: 16 residues. The ends were cut back, 6 bases at V and 0 bases at J, with 12 bases in the middle.

The CDR3 DNA reads TGCAGCGTTGTCCGGCAGGGTGGTCCCAACTATGGCTACACCTTC. Encoded protein: CSVVRQGGPNYGYTF. The chain uses TRBV29-1 and TRBJ1-2, with D possibly being TRBD1 (5 bases). Germline-derived CDR1 and CDR2 are SQVTM and ANQGSEA. V was cut by 4 bases and J by 2 bases, with 17 bases left in between. The CDR3 length is 15 residues.

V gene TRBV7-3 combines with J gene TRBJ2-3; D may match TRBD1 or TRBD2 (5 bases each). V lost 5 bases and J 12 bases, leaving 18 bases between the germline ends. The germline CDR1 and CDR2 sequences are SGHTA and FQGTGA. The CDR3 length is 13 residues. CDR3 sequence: CASSPNRGVLQYF. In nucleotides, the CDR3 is TGTGCCAGCAGCCCTAACCGAGGGGTACTTCAGTATTTT.

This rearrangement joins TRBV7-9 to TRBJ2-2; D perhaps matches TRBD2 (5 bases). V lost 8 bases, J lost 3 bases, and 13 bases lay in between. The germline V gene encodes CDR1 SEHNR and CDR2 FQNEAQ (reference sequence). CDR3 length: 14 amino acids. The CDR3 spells CASASSRDTGELFF. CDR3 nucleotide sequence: TGTGCCAGCGCCTCATCGAGGGACACCGGGGAGCTGTTTTTT. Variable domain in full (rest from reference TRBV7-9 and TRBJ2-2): DTGVSQNPRHKITKRGQNVTFRCDPISEHNRLYWYRQTLGQGPEFLTYFQNEAQLEKSRLLSDRFSAERPKGSFSTLEIQRTEQGDSAMYLCASASSRDTGELFFGEGSRLTVL.

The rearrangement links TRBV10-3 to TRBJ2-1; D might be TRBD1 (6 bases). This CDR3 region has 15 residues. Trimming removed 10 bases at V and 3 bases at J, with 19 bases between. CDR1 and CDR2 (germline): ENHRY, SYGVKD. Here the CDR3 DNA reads TGTGCCACCCAAGGGGGTGCGGACATCTACAATGAGCAGTTCTTC. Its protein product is CATQGGADIYNEQFF.

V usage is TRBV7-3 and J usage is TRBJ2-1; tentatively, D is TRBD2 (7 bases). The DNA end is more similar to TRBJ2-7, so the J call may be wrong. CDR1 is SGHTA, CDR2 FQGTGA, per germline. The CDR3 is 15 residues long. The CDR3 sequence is CASSLRGEGTYEQYF. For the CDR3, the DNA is TGTGCCAGCAGTCTTAGGGGGGAGGGAACCTACGAGCAGTACTTC.

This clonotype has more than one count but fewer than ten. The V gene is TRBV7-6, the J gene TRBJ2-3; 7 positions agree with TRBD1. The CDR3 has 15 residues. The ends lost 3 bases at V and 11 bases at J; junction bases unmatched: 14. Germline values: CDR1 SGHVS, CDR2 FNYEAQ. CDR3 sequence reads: CASSFGTEGMYEQYF. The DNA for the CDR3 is TGTGCCAGCAGCTTCGGGACAGAGGGAATGTACGAGCAGTATTTT.

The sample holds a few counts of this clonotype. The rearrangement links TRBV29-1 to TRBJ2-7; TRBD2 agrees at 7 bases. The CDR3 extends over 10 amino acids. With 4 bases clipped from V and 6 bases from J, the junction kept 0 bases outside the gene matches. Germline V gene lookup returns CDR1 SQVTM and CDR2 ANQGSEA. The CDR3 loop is CSVGGGEQYF. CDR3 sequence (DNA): TGCAGCGTTGGGGGGGGCGAGCAGTACTTC.

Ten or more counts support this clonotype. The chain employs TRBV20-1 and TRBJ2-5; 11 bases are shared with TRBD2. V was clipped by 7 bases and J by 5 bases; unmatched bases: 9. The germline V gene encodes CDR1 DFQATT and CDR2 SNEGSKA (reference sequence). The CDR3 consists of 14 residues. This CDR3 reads CSGTPGLAVETQYF. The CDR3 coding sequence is TGCAGTGGGACCCCGGGACTAGCGGTTGAGACCCAGTACTTC.

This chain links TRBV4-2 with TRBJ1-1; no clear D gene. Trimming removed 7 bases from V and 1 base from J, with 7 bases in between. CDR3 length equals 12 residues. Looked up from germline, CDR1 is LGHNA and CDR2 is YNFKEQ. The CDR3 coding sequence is TGTGCCAGCACCCAGGCGAACACTGAAGCTTTCTTT. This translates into CASTQANTEAFF.

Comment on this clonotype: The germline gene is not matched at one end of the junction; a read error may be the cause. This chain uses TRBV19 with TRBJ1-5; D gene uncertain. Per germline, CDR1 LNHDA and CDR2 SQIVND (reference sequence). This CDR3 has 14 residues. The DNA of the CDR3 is TGTGCCAGTAGTGAGGCATATGGCAATCAGCCACAGCATTTT. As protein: CASSEAYGNQPQHF. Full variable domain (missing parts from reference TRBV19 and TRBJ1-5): DGGITQSPKYLFRKEGQNVTLSCEQNLNHDAMYWYRQDPGQGLRLIYYSQIVNDFQKGDIAEGYSVSREKKESFPLTVTSAQKNPTAFYLCASSEAYGNQPQHFGDGTRLSIL.

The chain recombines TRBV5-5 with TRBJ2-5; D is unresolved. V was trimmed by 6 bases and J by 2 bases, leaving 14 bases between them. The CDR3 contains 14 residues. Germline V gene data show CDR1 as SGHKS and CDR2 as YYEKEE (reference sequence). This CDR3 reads CASNLLDAQETQYF. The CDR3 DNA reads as TGTGCCAGCAACCTTCTGGACGCGCAAGAGACCCAGTACTTC.

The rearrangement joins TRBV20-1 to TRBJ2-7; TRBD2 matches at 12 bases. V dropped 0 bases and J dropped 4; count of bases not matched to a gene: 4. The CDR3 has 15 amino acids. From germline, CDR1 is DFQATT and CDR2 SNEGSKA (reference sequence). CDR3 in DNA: TGCAGTGCTAGAGATGTGACTAGCGGGAGTTACGAGCAGTACTTC. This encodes CSARDVTSGSYEQYF.

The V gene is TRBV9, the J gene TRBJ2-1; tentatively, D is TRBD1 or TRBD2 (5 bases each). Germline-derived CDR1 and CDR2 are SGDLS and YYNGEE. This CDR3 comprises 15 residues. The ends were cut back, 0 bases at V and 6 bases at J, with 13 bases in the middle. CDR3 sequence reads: CASSVGTLGANEQFF. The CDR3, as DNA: TGTGCCAGCAGCGTAGGGACACTCGGGGCCAATGAGCAGTTCTTC.

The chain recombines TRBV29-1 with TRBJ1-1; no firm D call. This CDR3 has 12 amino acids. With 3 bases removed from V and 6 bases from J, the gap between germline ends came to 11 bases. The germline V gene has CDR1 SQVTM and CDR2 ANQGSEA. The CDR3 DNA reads TGCAGCGTTGAGGCCTCGGATCCTGAAGCTTTCTTT. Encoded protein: CSVEASDPEAFF.

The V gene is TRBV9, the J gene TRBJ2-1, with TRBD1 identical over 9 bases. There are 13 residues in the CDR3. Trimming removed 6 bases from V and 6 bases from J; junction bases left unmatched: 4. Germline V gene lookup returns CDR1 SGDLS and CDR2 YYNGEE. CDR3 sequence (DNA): TGTGCCAGCACCGAGGGACAGGGCAATGAGCAGTTCTTC. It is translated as CASTEGQGNEQFF.

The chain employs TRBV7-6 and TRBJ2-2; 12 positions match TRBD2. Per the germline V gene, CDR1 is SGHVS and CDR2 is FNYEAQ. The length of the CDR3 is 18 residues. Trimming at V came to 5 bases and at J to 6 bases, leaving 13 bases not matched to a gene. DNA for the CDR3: TGTGCCAGCAGCGCAATGCCTAGCGGGAGGGCCGAGGCCGGGGAGCTGTTTTTT. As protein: CASSAMPSGRAEAGELFF.

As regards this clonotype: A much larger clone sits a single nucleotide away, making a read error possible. The CDR3 region has the DNA TGCAGTGCTAGAAATCGGCGGCGGGACCAGTACTTC. It is translated as CSARNRRRDQYF. V gene TRBV20-1 combines with J gene TRBJ2-5; perhaps TRBD2 as D (6 bases). The length of the CDR3 is 12 residues. Trimming removed 2 bases at V and 10 bases at J, with 14 bases between. The germline CDR1 and CDR2 sequences are DFQATT and SNEGSKA (reference sequence).

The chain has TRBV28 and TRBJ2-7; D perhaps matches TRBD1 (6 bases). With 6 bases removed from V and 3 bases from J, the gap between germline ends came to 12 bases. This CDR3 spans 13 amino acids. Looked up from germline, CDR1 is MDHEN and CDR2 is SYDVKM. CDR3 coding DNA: TGTGCCAGCAGGGCCCAGGGGTACTACGAGCAGTACTTC. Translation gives CASRAQGYYEQYF.

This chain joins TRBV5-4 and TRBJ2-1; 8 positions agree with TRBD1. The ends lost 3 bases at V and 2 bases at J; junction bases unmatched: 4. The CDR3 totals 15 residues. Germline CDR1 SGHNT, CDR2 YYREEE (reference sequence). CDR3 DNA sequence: TGTGCCAGCAGCTACCTGGACAGGGCCTACAATGAGCAGTTCTTC. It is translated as CASSYLDRAYNEQFF.

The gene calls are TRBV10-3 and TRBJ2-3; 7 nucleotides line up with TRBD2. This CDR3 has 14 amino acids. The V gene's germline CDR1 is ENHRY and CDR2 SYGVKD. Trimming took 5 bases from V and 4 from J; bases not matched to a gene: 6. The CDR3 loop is CAISRGDEADTQYF. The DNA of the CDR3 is TGTGCCATCAGTCGGGGGGATGAGGCAGATACGCAGTATTTT.

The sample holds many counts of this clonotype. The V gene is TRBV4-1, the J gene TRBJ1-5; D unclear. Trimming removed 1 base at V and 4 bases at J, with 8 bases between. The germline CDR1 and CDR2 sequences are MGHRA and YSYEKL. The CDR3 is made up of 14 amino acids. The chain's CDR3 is CASSQVTGNQPQHF. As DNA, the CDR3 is TGCGCCAGCAGCCAAGTAACTGGGAATCAGCCCCAGCATTTT.

The CDR3 sequence: CASSPRTGGSYEQYF. The CDR3 region has the DNA TGTGCCAGTAGTCCGAGGACAGGAGGGTCCTACGAGCAGTACTTC. The J gene is TRBJ2-7, the V gene TRBV19; TRBD1 is a possible D gene (7 bases). The germline V and J ends were trimmed by 5 bases and 1 base, with 15 bases remaining between them. The CDR3 extends over 15 amino acids. Germline V gene lookup returns CDR1 LNHDA and CDR2 SQIVND (reference sequence).